This is a list of T cell receptor beta chains from one sample in a study of cytomegalovirus exposure and HLA in healthy donors. Clones were read by immunoSEQ multiplex PCR, and TCRdb kept only the in-frame ones, dropping some. This table has 75,000 to 95,000 clones, 95% to 97% appearing once. The specimen was PBMCs. These receptors were obtained from a man between 18 and 29 years old in good health and CMV-seronegative. CDR3s include the opening cysteine and the closing phenylalanine or tryptophan. The D gene is left open where the match is weak.

j_call v_call d_call cdr3_nt cdr3_aa
TRBJ1-2 TRBV5-1 TRBD1 TGCGCCAGCAGCTTGGGCGGACAGGGGAACGGCTACACCTTC CASSLGGQGNGYTF
TRBJ2-5 TRBV9 TRBD2 TGTGCCAGCAGCGTTACTAGCGGGAGGGGGGTGACCCAGTACTTC CASSVTSGRGVTQYF
TRBJ1-5 TRBV23-1 TRBD1 TGCGCCAGCAGTCTGGAGCAGGGGGTCCAGCCCCAGCATTTT CASSLEQGVQPQHF
TRBJ2-3 TRBV4-1 TRBD2 TGCGCCAGCCACACCCCTGGGACTAAGGATACGCAGTATTTT CASHTPGTKDTQYF
TRBJ1-4 TRBV6-1 . TGTGCCAGCAGTGAACCAGGGGCGAAGGAAAAACTGTTTTTT CASSEPGAKEKLFF
TRBJ2-1 TRBV7-8 . TGTGCCAGCAGCTGGTTAGAACCAGGATACAATGAGCAGTTCTTC CASSWLEPGYNEQFF
TRBJ2-3 TRBV6-5 TRBD2 TGTGCCAGCAGTTGGACTAGCGGGAGACCAGATACGCAGTATTTT CASSWTSGRPDTQYF
TRBJ2-2 TRBV7-9 TRBD2 TGTGCCAGCATCAGACTAGCGGGAGGGCGCACCGGGGAGCTGTTTTTT CASIRLAGGRTGELFF
TRBJ2-1 TRBV19 . TGTGCCAGTAGTGGCCCGGGGGTCGCCGCCTACAATGAGCAGTTCTTC CASSGPGVAAYNEQFF
TRBJ1-5 TRBV18 TRBD1 TGTGCCAGCTCACCACCGGGGGACAGGGCGGGACAGCCCCAGCATTTT CASSPPGDRAGQPQHF
TRBJ1-1 TRBV11-3 . TGTGCCAGCAATCAGATGAACACTGAAGCTTTCTTT CASNQMNTEAFF
TRBJ1-3 TRBV5-4 . TGTGCCAGCAGCTTGACGGGCTCTGGAAACACCATATATTTT CASSLTGSGNTIYF
TRBJ2-7 TRBV25-1 TRBD2 TGTGCCAGCAGAACAACGGGACTAGCGGGAACCTACGAGCAGTACTTC CASRTTGLAGTYEQYF
TRBJ1-2 TRBV2 . TGTGCCAGCAAGGAGTGGGCAGGGCTAGGCTACACCTTC CASKEWAGLGYTF
TRBJ1-5 TRBV30 . TGTGCCTGGAGTGCTACCGGGACACCTCAGCCCCAGCATTTT CAWSATGTPQPQHF
TRBJ2-3 TRBV27 . TGTGCCAGCAGTTTTGAACTTACGCAGTATTTT CASSFELTQYF
TRBJ1-2 TRBV20-1 . TGCAGTGCTAGAGCTGAGGATGGCTACACCTTC CSARAEDGYTF
TRBJ2-2 TRBV5-4 TRBD1 TGTGCCAGCAGCTTGGGGACAGGGGCCGGGGAGCTGTTTTTT CASSLGTGAGELFF
TRBJ2-1 TRBV4-3 TRBD2 TGCGCCAGCAGCCAAGACACGGGACTAGCGGGACGTAGTGAGCAGTTCTTC CASSQDTGLAGRSEQFF
TRBJ2-7 TRBV9 TRBD2 TGTGCCAGCAGCGTAGCCCCGGGACTAGCCTACGAGCAGTACTTC CASSVAPGLAYEQYF
TRBJ2-1 TRBV27 TRBD1 TGTGCCAGCACCATTAGAGTGGGATGGGGACAGGGTTACAATGAGCAGTTCTTC CASTIRVGWGQGYNEQFF
TRBJ2-5 TRBV30 . TGTGCCTGGAGTAACAACAGGGCTTCCGAGACCCAGTACTTC CAWSNNRASETQYF
TRBJ2-2 TRBV19 TRBD2 TGTGCCAGTGCGGGAGGAGGTGGCACCGGGGAGCTGTTTTTT CASAGGGGTGELFF
TRBJ2-2 TRBV28 . TGTGCCAGCAGGCCTGGCATTAACACCGGGGAGCTGTTTTTT CASRPGINTGELFF
TRBJ2-5 TRBV28 TRBD2 TGTGCCAGCAGTTTGACGACTAGCGGGAGCCAAGAGACCCAGTACTTC CASSLTTSGSQETQYF
TRBJ2-6 TRBV29-1 TRBD2 TGCAGCGTTGAAGAATGGGAGGGTTCTGGGGCCAACGTCCTGACTTTC CSVEEWEGSGANVLTF
TRBJ2-5 TRBV19 TRBD1 TGTGCCAGTAGTTACGGGCTAGGACAGGGGGAGGAGACCCAGTACTTC CASSYGLGQGEETQYF
TRBJ2-2 TRBV2 . TGTGCCAGCAGGGGGGGAGCGAACACCGGGGAGCTGTTTTTT CASRGGANTGELFF
TRBJ1-4 TRBV4-1 . TGCGCCAGCAGCCAAGAAGGGCGCGGGGTGAATGAAAAACTGTTTTTT CASSQEGRGVNEKLFF
TRBJ1-5 TRBV19 . TGTGCCAGTAGTATTGGGACAAAGAGCAATCAGCCCCAGCATTTT CASSIGTKSNQPQHF
TRBJ2-7 TRBV27 . TGTGCCAGCAGTTTACGGCAGGGTTCACTCTACGAGCAGTACTTC CASSLRQGSLYEQYF
TRBJ1-5 TRBV2 . TGTGCCAGCAAGAGGGGAGGAGGGAGCAATCAGCCCCAGCATTTT CASKRGGGSNQPQHF
TRBJ2-1 TRBV6-4 . TGTGCCAGCAGTGAGACCCCTGTAGCTGTGTACTCCTACAATGAGCAGTTCTTC CASSETPVAVYSYNEQFF
TRBJ2-5 TRBV28 . TGTGCCAGCAGTTTAATCGAAGAGACCCAGTACTTC CASSLIEETQYF
TRBJ1-1 TRBV7-2 . TGTGCCAGCAGCTTAGGCAGGGACAATACTGAAGCTTTCTTT CASSLGRDNTEAFF
TRBJ2-7 TRBV11-2 TRBD2 TGTGCCACCAATAGCGGGATTACCCTCGGCGAGCAGTACTTC CATNSGITLGEQYF